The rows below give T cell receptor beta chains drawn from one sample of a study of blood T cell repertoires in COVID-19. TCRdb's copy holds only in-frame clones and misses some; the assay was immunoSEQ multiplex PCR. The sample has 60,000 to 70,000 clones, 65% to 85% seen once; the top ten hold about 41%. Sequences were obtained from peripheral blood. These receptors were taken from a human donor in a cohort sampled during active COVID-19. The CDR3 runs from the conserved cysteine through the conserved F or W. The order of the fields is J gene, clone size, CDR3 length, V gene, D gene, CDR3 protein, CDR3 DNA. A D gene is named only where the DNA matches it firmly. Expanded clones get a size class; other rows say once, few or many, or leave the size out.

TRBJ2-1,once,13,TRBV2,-,CASSETFYNEQFF,TGTGCCAGCAGTGAGACTTTCTACAATGAGCAGTTCTTC
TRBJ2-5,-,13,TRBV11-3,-,CASSSALGGTQYF,TGTGCCAGCAGCTCCGCTTTAGGGGGGACCCAGTACTTC
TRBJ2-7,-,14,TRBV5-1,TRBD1,CASSTRQGAYEQYF,TGCGCCAGCAGCACCCGACAGGGCGCCTACGAGCAGTACTTC
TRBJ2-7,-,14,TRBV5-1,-,CASSLAVNSYEQYF,TGCGCCAGCAGCTTGGCCGTTAACTCCTACGAGCAGTACTTC
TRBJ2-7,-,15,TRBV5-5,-,CASSLVDSLSYEQYF,TGTGCCAGCAGCTTGGTTGACAGCCTCTCCTACGAGCAGTACTTC
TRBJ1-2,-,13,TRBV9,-,CASSVGGVDGYTF,TGTGCCAGCAGCGTGGGAGGGGTTGATGGCTACACCTTC
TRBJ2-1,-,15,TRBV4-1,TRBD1,CASSPRQGGHNEQFF,TGCGCCAGCAGCCCGAGACAGGGGGGCCACAATGAGCAGTTCTTC
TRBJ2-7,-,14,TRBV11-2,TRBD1,CASSFSQGDYEQYF,TGTGCCAGCAGCTTCTCCCAGGGGGACTACGAGCAGTACTTC
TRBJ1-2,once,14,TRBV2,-,CASRQSPGTQGYTF,TGTGCCAGCAGGCAGAGCCCCGGGACACAAGGCTACACCTTC
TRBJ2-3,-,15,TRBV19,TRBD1,CASSTRQGALDTQYF,TGTGCCAGTAGTACTAGACAGGGGGCGTTGGATACGCAGTATTTT
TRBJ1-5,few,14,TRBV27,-,CASGGTRGGQPQHF,TGTGCCAGCGGAGGGACCCGTGGGGGTCAGCCCCAGCATTTT
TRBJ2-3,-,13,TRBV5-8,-,CASSFRGADTQYF,TGTGCCAGCAGCTTTAGGGGTGCAGATACGCAGTATTTT
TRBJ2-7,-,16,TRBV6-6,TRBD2,CASNGLSGGAGYEQYF,TGTGCCAGCAATGGGCTGAGCGGGGGGGCCGGGTACGAGCAGTACTTC
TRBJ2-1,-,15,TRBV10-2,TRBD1,CASSGARGPGNEQFF,TGCGCCAGCAGTGGGGCCAGGGGGCCAGGGAATGAGCAGTTCTTC
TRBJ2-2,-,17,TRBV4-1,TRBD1,CASSPGQGQGITGELFF,TGCGCCAGCAGTCCTGGACAGGGCCAGGGGATCACCGGGGAGCTGTTTTTT
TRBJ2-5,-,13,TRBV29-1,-,CSVAASPRETQYF,TGCAGCGTTGCCGCTTCTCCTCGGGAGACCCAGTACTTC
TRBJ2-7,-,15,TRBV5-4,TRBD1,CASSPYGTGTYEQYF,TGTGCCAGCAGCCCTTACGGGACAGGGACCTACGAGCAGTACTTC
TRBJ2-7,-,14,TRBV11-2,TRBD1,CASSRTGGRGEQYF,TGTGCCAGCAGCCGAACAGGGGGCCGGGGCGAGCAGTACTTC
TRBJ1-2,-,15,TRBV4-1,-,CASSPSGAETDGYTF,TGCGCCAGCAGCCCATCAGGGGCCGAGACGGATGGCTACACCTTC
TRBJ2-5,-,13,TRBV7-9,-,CASSSSGRETQYF,TGTGCCAGCAGCTCGTCAGGGCGGGAGACCCAGTACTTC
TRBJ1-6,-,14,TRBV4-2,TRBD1,CASRPGQDNSPLHF,TGTGCCAGCAGACCGGGACAGGACAATTCACCCCTCCACTTT
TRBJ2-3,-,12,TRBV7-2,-,CASSSDWDTQYF,TGTGCCAGCAGCTCCGACTGGGATACGCAGTATTTT
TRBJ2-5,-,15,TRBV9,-,CASSVGTRGQETQYF,TGTGCCAGCAGCGTAGGAACAAGGGGCCAAGAGACCCAGTACTTC
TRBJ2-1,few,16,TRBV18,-,CASSRTTNPGGNEQFF,TGTGCCAGCTCACGAACTACAAACCCCGGCGGCAATGAGCAGTTCTTC
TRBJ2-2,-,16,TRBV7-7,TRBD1,CASSRQGQGGTGELFF,TGTGCCAGCAGCCGCCAGGGACAGGGGGGGACCGGGGAGCTGTTTTTT
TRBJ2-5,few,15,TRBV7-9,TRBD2,CASSLLAGGKETQYF,TGTGCCAGCAGCTTACTAGCGGGGGGGAAAGAGACCCAGTACTTC
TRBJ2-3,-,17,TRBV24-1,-,CATSDSIPGQSTDTQYF,TGTGCCACCAGTGATTCAATCCCGGGACAAAGCACAGATACGCAGTATTTT
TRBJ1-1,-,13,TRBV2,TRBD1,CASRGQGQSEAFF,TGTGCCAGCAGGGGACAGGGCCAATCTGAAGCTTTCTTT
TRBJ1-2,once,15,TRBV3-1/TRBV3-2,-,CASSHGGGLAYGYTF,TGTGCCAGCAGCCATGGCGGGGGCCTAGCCTATGGCTACACCTTC
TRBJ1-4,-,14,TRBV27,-,CASSLDGVREKLFF,TGTGCCAGCAGTTTGGACGGGGTCAGGGAAAAACTGTTTTTT
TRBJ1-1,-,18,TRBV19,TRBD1,CASSIPGQPDFKNTEAFF,TGTGCCAGTAGTATCCCGGGACAGCCGGACTTTAAGAACACTGAAGCTTTCTTT
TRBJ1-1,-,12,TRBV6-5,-,CASSYSGRIAFF,TGTGCCAGCAGTTACTCTGGGCGTATAGCTTTCTTT
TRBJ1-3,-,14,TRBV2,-,CASSLQSSGNTIYF,TGTGCCAGCAGCCTACAGAGCTCTGGAAACACCATATATTTT
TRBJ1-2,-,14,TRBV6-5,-,CASSYRETTYGYTF,TGTGCCAGCAGTTATCGTGAGACTACCTATGGCTACACCTTC
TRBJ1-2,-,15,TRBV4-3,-,CASSQDSPRGLGYTF,TGCGCCAGCAGCCAAGACTCTCCCAGGGGCTTAGGCTACACCTTC
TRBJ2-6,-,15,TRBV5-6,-,CASTYRVSGANVLTF,TGTGCCAGCACATACAGGGTCTCTGGGGCCAACGTCCTGACTTTC
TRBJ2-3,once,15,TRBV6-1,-,CASSDPAGFSDTQYF,TGTGCCAGCAGTGATCCAGCGGGCTTTTCAGATACGCAGTATTTT
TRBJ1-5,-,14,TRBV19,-,CASSPQQGQQPQHF,TGTGCCAGTAGTCCTCAACAGGGCCAACAGCCCCAGCATTTT
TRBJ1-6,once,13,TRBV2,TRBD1,CASMTGYNSPLHF,TGTGCCAGCATGACAGGGTATAATTCACCCCTCCACTTT
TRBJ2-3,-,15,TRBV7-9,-,CASSLISQGTDTQYF,TGTGCCAGCAGCTTAATTAGTCAGGGCACAGATACGCAGTATTTT
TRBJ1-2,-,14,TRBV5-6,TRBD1,CASRTGGRWYGYTF,TGTGCCAGCAGGACAGGGGGCAGGTGGTATGGCTACACCTTC
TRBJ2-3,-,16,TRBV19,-,CASSIDSYRVTDTQYF,TGTGCCAGTAGTATAGATTCTTACAGGGTCACAGATACGCAGTATTTT
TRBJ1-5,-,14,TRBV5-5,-,CASSKDSFNQPQHF,TGTGCCAGCAGCAAGGACAGCTTTAATCAGCCCCAGCATTTT
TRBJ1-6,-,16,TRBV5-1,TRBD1,CASSKDRGEVGSPLHF,TGCGCCAGCAGCAAGGACAGGGGTGAGGTTGGCTCACCCCTCCACTTT
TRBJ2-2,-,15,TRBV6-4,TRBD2,CASSDSGLHTGELFF,TGTGCCAGCAGTGACTCGGGACTACACACCGGGGAGCTGTTTTTT
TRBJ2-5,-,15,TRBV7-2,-,CASSLAGGREETQYF,TGTGCCAGCAGCTTAGCGGGGGGGCGGGAAGAGACCCAGTACTTC
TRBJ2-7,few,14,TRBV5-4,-,CASSLGRGNQEQYF,TGTGCCAGCAGCTTGGGCAGGGGAAATCAAGAGCAGTACTTC
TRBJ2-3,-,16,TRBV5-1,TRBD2,CASSFLAESSTDTQYF,TGCGCCAGCAGCTTCCTAGCGGAGTCTAGCACAGATACGCAGTATTTT
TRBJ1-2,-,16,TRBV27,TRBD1,CASSGGTGKANYGYTF,TGTGCCAGCAGTGGTGGGACAGGAAAAGCTAACTATGGCTACACCTTC
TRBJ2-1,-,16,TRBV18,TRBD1,CASSPTGLSGYNEQFF,TGTGCCAGCTCACCGACAGGGTTGTCGGGTTACAATGAGCAGTTCTTC
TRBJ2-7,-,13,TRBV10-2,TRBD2,CASKPSGPNEQYF,TGCGCCAGCAAACCTAGCGGGCCCAACGAGCAGTACTTC
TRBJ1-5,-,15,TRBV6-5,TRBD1,CASSMGQGARQPQHF,TGTGCCAGCAGCATGGGACAGGGGGCGCGTCAGCCCCAGCATTTT
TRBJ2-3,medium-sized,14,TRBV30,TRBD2,CALTRGLATDTQYF,TGTGCCTTAACGAGGGGACTAGCCACAGATACGCAGTATTTT
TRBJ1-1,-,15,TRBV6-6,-,CASSNHGGVNTEAFF,TGTGCCAGCAGTAATCACGGGGGGGTGAACACTGAAGCTTTCTTT